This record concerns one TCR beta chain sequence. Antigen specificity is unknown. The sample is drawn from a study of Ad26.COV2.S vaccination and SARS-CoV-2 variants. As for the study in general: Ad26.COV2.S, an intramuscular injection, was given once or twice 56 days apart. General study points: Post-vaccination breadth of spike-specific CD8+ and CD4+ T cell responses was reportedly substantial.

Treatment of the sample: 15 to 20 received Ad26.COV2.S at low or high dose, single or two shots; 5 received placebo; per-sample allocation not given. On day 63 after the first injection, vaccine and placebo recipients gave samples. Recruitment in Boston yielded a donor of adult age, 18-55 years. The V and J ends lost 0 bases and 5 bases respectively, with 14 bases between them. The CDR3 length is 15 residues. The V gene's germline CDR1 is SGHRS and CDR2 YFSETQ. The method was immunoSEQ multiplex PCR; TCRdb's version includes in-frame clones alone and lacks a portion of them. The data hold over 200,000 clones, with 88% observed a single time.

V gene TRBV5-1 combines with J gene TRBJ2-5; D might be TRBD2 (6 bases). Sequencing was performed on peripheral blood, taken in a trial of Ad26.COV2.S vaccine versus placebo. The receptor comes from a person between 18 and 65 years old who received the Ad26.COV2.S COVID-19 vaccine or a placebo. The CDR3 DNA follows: TGCGCCAGCAGCTTGGCCGGCGGGGAGAGGGAGACCCAGTACTTC. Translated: CASSLAGGERETQYF.